The present T cell receptor (beta chain) was sequenced within a study of blood T cell repertoires in COVID-19 (TCRdb year 2020). Describing the broader study: Collaborator samples came from the United States, Italy and Spain and covered acute and convalescent phases of COVID-19. The material from the prospective study consisted of cDNA or gDNA derived from T cells, B-cell-depleted T cells, or PBMCs. The dataset comprised deeply sampled blood TCRbeta repertoires from subjects exposed to, actively infected with, or recovered from COVID-19. The repertoires were released in a freely available public database intended as a resource for research on the immune response to SARS-CoV-2. Samples came from the ongoing ImmuneRACE study (first 160 participants) plus 1,254 subjects from 6 global collaborators. Sample metadata almost always included a de-identified subject ID, COVID-19 status, age in years and sex. Where HLA class I and class II types were available, the types were taken from metadata supplied by the sample provider, not from assay-based typing.

Study-wide conclusions, independent of this receptor: The quantity of clinical and demographic metadata differed by source and by participant and was supplied without curation.

TCRbeta CDR3 regions were amplified from genomic DNA by means of the immunoSEQ Assay, a bias-controlled multiplex PCR. As for how the authors treated the data: Within the assay, amplification of reference gene primers was used to estimate how many nucleated cells each sample contained. To quantify the absolute abundance of each unique TCRbeta CDR3 rearrangement, sequence reads were collapsed and filtered. For each sample, productive Simpson clonality was calculated as the square root of Simpson's diversity index over productive rearrangements. Sourced from immuneACCESS, this table was stored by TCRdb with only in-frame sequences that have V and J called. A share of the clones is absent; for the studies checked, an unresolved V gene accounts for under half, and the remainder has no known explanation. For V, J and clone size, that table is used; D and trimming come from the DNA. For this sample the table gives 150,000 or so clones, of which approximately 87% were detected only once. Approximately 4.7% of the sample belongs to the ten largest clones.

Enrolling through a virtual design, the prospective study's participants ranged in age from roughly 18 to 100 years and lived across some 22 United States geographic areas. To assign participants to cohorts, the prospective study relied on clinical history that participants themselves reported in a screening survey and a study questionnaire. For ImmuneRACE Cohort 3, a participant was defined as recovered based on two consecutive negative NP/OP PCR tests, clearance by a healthcare professional, or resolution of symptoms. Mobile phlebotomists in the prospective study collected whole blood, serum and a nasopharyngeal or oropharyngeal swab from every participant. Over a roughly 2-month period, participants in the prospective study had the option of providing additional blood draws and questionnaires. Prospective study blood samples were shipped either frozen or at room temperature before DNA extraction.

Worth noting for this clone: There is no known antigen for this receptor. No base-level quality is on record; no much larger clone is a single base apart.

Material for sequencing was PBMCs or T cells enriched from blood (not recorded which). This sequence was found in a woman aged 45 to 65 who had recovered from COVID-19.

The DNA sequence follows: TGTGCCAGCAGCTTAGCGGAGGCGGGAGAGACCCAGTACTTC. Its protein reads: CASSLAEAGETQYF. The chain links TRBV7-9 with TRBJ2-5; the D segment could be TRBD2, given 5 matching bases. V gives up 0 bases and J gives up 4 bases, and the segment between their germline ends measures 9 bases. The germline V gene (reference sequence) specifies SEHNR as CDR1 and FQNEAQ as CDR2. Reading from cysteine to phenylalanine, the CDR3 counts 14 amino acids. Only the CDR3 DNA is retained, 42 bases long and in frame from the first base.